The entry that follows covers one TCR beta chain sequence. This sample stems from a study of T cell changes during pregnancy in multiple sclerosis. Profiling relied on immunoSEQ multiplex PCR, and the TCRdb table lists in-frame clones only, not all of them. In the table there are roughly 48,000 clones, approximately 92% of which are singletons. The TCR sequence derives from a female donor with multiple sclerosis, enrolled in a pregnancy study. This sample comprised CD4+ T cells from peripheral blood mononuclear cells, obtained in the third trimester of pregnancy.

CDR3 nucleotide sequence: TGTGCCAGCAGCTTAGCGACTACCGGGGAGCTGTTTTTT. Protein: CASSLATTGELFF. V gene TRBV7-9 combines with J gene TRBJ2-2; D is uncertain. V was trimmed by 0 bases and J by 5 bases, leaving 4 bases between them. The CDR3 sequence is 13 residues long. Germline V gene data show CDR1 as SEHNR and CDR2 as FQNEAQ (reference sequence).